This TCR beta chain was identified during a study of blood T cell repertoires in COVID-19. At the level of the study: Acute and convalescent COVID-19 specimens originated in the United States, Italy and Spain.

In the source study's methods: Counts of nucleated cells, estimated from reference gene primer amplification, were obtained. Assay used: immunoSEQ multiplex PCR; TCRdb lists only in-frame clones, some missing. Clonal size and the V and J genes are those of that table, whereas D and trimming came from the DNA. The table lists 200,000 to 300,000 clones, around nine tenths of them singletons. Per the germline V gene, CDR1 is DFQATT and CDR2 is SNEGSKA (reference sequence). This CDR3 has 14 amino acids. V lost 3 bases and J 4 bases, leaving 15 bases between the germline ends. This receptor was obtained from a woman in her sixties or seventies with active or convalescent COVID-19. This sequence joins TRBV20-1 and TRBJ1-1; no definite D call. Sequenced input: peripheral blood. For the CDR3, the DNA is TGCAGTGCTAGTCGGGAGGGTTATAGCACTGAAGCTTTCTTT. This codes for CSASREGYSTEAFF.